The 7 T cell receptor beta chains below were found in one sample sequenced in a study of T cells in Graves' hyperthyroidism and ophthalmopathy. Amplified TCR beta CDR3 regions came from RNA transcripts. Primed by the HTBI set, a first-round RT-PCR was run on the TCR CDR3. Using its own MiXCR run on the multiplex PCR reads, TCRdb lists one record per CDR3 protein. The top ten hold about 48% of the sample, which has 200,000 to 250,000 distinct CDR3 sequences, 18% seen once. Sequenced input: blood. Every receptor here comes from a man aged 40-50 years with Graves' hyperthyroidism.

This clonotype was found many times. The V call is TRBV20-1, the J call TRBJ1-1, with D uncertain. CDR1 DFQATT and CDR2 SNEGSKA come from the germline V gene (reference sequence). This CDR3 has 13 amino acids. V lost 2 bases and J lost 4, with 11 bases in between. CDR3 in DNA: TGCAGTGCTAGAAGGCCTGCGGGCACTGAAGCTTTCTTT. Protein: CSARRPAGTEAFF.

About this clonotype itself: A much larger clonotype is one base distant, so this may be a read error. The chain carries TRBV20-1 and TRBJ1-4; the D is unclear. CDR1 is DFQATT, CDR2 SNEGSKA, per germline (reference sequence). Trimming stripped 3 bases from V and 12 bases from J, with 11 bases between. The CDR3 is 11 residues long. The CDR3 DNA sequence: TGCAGTGCTAGGGTTGGAGAAGAACTGTTTTTT. Its translation is CSARVGEELFF.

The CDR3 DNA is TGTGCCAGCAGTCCCTGGACTAGCGGGAGGGGGAATGAGCAGTTCTTC. This gives the protein CASSPWTSGRGNEQFF. This chain uses TRBV6-2 or TRBV6-3 with TRBJ2-1; 15 bases align to TRBD2. After removal of 5 bases from V and 7 bases from J, the junction contained 6 bases not matched to a gene. The germline V gene has CDR1 MNHEY and CDR2 SVGEGT. The CDR3 extends over 16 amino acids.

This clonotype was counted many times. The rearrangement joins TRBV28 to TRBJ2-7; D unresolved. Per the germline V gene, CDR1 is MDHEN and CDR2 is SYDVKM. V was clipped by 2 bases and J by 3 bases, with 11 bases between them. CDR3 size: 14 residues. CDR3 residues: CASSLSAPVYEQYF. DNA for the CDR3: TGTGCCAGCAGTTTAAGTGCGCCAGTCTACGAGCAGTACTTC.

This clonotype occurred a few times. The V and J genes are TRBV7-9 and TRBJ1-2; 8 bases are shared with TRBD1. Germline V gene sequence: CDR1 SEHNR, CDR2 FQNEAQ (reference sequence). CDR3 length: 15 residues. Trimming took 2 bases from V and 3 from J; bases not matched to a gene: 5. CDR3 nucleotide sequence: TGTGCCAGCAGCTTAACGGGACAGGCGGACTATGGCTACACCTTC. It encodes CASSLTGQADYGYTF.

Notes on this clonotype: A read error is possible here, since a much larger clone lies one base away. Here the CDR3 reads CATSDLGTGSYEQYF. CDR3 nucleotides: TGTGCCACCAGTGATCTCGGGACAGGCTCCTACGAGCAGTACTTC. V gene TRBV24-1 combines with J gene TRBJ2-7, with TRBD1 matching over 8 bases. The CDR3 covers 15 residues. Germline CDR1 and CDR2: KGHDR and SFDVKD. V lost 3 bases to trimming and J lost 0 bases; unmatched junction nucleotides: 3.

The V gene is TRBV7-3, the J gene TRBJ2-2, with 14 positions matching TRBD2. The CDR3 is 16 residues long. Germline-derived CDR1 and CDR2 are SGHTA and FQGTGA. J gave up 6 bases and V 5 bases, and 5 bases lay outside the gene matches. CDR3 region: CASSRLAGGRAGELFF. The CDR3 region has the DNA TGTGCCAGCAGCCGACTAGCGGGGGGGCGAGCCGGGGAGCTGTTTTTT.